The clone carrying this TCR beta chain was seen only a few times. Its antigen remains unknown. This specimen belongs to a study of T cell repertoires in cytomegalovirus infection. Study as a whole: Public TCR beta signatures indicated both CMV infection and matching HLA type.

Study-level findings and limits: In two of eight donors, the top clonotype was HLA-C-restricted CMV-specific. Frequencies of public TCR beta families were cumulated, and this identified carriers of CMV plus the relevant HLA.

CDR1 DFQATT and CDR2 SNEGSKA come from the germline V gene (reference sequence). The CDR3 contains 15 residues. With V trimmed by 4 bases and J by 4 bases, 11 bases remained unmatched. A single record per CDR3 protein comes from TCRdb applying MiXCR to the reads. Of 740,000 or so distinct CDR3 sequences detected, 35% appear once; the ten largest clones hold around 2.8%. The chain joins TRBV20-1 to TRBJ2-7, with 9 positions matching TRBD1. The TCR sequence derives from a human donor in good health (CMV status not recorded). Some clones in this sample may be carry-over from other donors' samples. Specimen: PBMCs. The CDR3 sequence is CSATARDRVRYEQYF. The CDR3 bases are TGCAGTGCTACAGCGAGGGACAGGGTCCGATACGAGCAGTACTTC.